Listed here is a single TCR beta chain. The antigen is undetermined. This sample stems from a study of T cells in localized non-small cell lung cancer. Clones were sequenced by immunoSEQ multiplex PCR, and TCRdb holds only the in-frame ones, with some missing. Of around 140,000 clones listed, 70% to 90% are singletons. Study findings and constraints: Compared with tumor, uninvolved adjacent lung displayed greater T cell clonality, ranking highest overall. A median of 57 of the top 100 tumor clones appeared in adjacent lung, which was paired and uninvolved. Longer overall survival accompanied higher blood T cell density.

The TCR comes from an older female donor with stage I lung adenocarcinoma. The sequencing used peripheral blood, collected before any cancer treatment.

CDR3 protein: CASSWVPSTEAFF. Written as DNA, the CDR3 is TGTGCCAGCAGCTGGGTGCCGAGCACTGAAGCTTTCTTT. The rearrangement uses TRBV7-3 and TRBJ1-1, with D uncertain. V was pared by 4 bases and J by 4 bases, with 10 bases between. Germline lookup yields CDR1 SGHTA and CDR2 FQGTGA. This CDR3 contains 13 residues.